A few counts support the clone carrying this TCR beta chain. The record originates from a study of T-cell memory formation after mild COVID-19. The V and J ends lost 5 bases and 2 bases, in that order; junction bases with no gene match: 6. Germline-derived CDR1 and CDR2 are LNHDA and SQIVND (reference sequence). This CDR3 has 14 residues. TCRdb ran MiXCR on the 5' RACE reads and lists one entry per CDR3 protein. This table holds about 500,000 distinct CDR3 sequences, around 20% found once. The V and J genes are TRBV19 and TRBJ2-7; TRBD1 matches at 7 bases. This sequence was found in an adult woman who had mild COVID-19 (a few samples of this study predate the infection). Cell type and time point are not known. Sample: PBMCs or a T cell subset sorted from them (not recorded which). The CDR3 DNA is TGTGCCAGTAGTGCCGGGACAGACACCTACGAGCAGTACTTC. Protein: CASSAGTDTYEQYF.